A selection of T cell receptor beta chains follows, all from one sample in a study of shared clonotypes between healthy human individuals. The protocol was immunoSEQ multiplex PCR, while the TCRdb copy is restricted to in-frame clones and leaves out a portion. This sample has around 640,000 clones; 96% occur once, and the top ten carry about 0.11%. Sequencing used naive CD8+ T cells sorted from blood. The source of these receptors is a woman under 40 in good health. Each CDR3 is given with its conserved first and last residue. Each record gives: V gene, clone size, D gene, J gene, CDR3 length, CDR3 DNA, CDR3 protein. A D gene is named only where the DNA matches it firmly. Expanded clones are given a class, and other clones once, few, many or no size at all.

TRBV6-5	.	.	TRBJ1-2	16	TGTGCCAGCAGTTACTCGGATAACGGTGCTAACTATGGCTACACCTTC	CASSYSDNGANYGYTF
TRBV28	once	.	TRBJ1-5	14	TGTGCCAGCACCCAGGACTATAGCAATCAGCCCCAGCATTTT	CASTQDYSNQPQHF
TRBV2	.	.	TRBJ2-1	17	TGTGCCAGCAGTGAAGCAGCACACGGTAGCTCCTACAATGAGCAGTTCTTC	CASSEAAHGSSYNEQFF
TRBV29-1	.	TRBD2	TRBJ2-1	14	TGCAGCGTCCCCGGACTAGCGGGAGAACTGTATCAGTTCTTC	CSVPGLAGELYQFF
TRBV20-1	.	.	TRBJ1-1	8	TGCAGTGCCTGGACAGCTTTCTTT	CSAWTAFF
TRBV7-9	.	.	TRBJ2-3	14	TGTGCCAGCAGCATGACAGGAGTCGCAGATACGCAGTATTTT	CASSMTGVADTQYF
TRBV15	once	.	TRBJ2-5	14	TGTGCCACCAGCAGAGTACCAGCACAAGAGACCCAGTACTTC	CATSRVPAQETQYF
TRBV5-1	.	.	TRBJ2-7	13	TGCGCCAGCAGCTTGACGGAGTACTACGAGCAGTACTTC	CASSLTEYYEQYF
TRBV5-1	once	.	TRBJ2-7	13	TGCGCCAGCAGAGGGGATAGCTCCTACGAGCAGTACTTC	CASRGDSSYEQYF
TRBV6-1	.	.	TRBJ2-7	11	TGTGCCAGCAGTGAATTGTACGAGCAGTACTTC	CASSELYEQYF
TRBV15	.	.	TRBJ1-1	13	TGTGCCACCAGCAGAACGGACAGTTCTGAAGCTTTCTTT	CATSRTDSSEAFF
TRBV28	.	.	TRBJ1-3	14	TGTGCCAGCAGCCCATGGGGGTTAGGAAACACCATATATTTT	CASSPWGLGNTIYF
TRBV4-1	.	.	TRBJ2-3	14	TGCGCCAGCAGCCAAGAGTGGGGCACAGATACGCAGTATTTT	CASSQEWGTDTQYF